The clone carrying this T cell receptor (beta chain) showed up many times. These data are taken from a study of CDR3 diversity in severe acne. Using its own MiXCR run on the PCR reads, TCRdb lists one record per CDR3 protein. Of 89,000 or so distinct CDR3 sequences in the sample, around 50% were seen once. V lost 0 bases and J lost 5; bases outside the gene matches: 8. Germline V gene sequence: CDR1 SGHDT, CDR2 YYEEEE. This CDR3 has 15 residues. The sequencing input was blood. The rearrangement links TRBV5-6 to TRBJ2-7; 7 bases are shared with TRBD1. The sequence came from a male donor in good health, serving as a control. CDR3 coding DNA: TGTGCCAGCAGCTTGGCATCGACAGGGTGGCACGAGCAGTACTTC. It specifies CASSLASTGWHEQYF.